Given below is one T cell receptor beta chain in context. What it binds is unknown. At one end, the junction sequence differs from germline, possibly due to a read error. The data stem from a study of blood T cells in healthy people across ages. Study conclusions and caveats: Because sorting was not performed, PBMCs prevented conclusive naive versus antigen-experienced comparison. Estimates based on one million T cells were treated as lower bounds. Comparison with aged donors showed that long-lived donors had more naive CD4+ cells and higher diversity.

CDR1 and CDR2 (germline): SEHNR, FQNEAQ (reference sequence). This CDR3 region has 13 residues. Combining a sample-barcoded 5' primer with a J-beta primer mix, a second PCR ran for 7 to 11 cycles. Via MiXCR, TCRdb re-called the 5' RACE reads, giving one row per CDR3 protein. This table holds 600,000 to 800,000 distinct CDR3 sequences, more than 20% found once. Healthy Caucasians from Russia aged roughly 6 to 95 served as donors. This receptor was identified in a man in his 70s in good health. The rearrangement links TRBV7-9 to TRBJ1-1; 8 nucleotides agree with TRBD1. Material: blood. The CDR3: CTSSAGQGTEAFF. The CDR3 region has the DNA TGTACCAGCAGCGCCGGACAGGGCACTGAAGCTTTCTTT.